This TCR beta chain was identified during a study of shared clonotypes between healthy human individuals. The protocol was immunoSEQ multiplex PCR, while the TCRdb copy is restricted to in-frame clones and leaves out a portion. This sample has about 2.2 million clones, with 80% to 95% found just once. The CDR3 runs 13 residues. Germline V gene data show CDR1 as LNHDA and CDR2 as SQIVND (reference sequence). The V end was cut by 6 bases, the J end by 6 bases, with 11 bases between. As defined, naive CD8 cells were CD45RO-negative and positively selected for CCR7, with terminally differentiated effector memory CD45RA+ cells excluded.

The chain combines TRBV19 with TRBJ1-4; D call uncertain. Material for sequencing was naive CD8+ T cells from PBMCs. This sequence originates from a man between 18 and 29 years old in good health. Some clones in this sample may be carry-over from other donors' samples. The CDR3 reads CASSLMVDEKLFF. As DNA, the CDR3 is TGTGCCAGTAGCCTCATGGTGGATGAAAAACTGTTTTTT.